The 5 T cell receptor beta chains below were found in one sample sequenced in a study of blood T cell repertoires in COVID-19. TCRdb's copy holds only in-frame clones and misses some; the assay was immunoSEQ multiplex PCR. The profile shows 200,000 to 300,000 clones, around 86% of them singletons. Specimen: peripheral blood. The receptors were sampled from a woman aged 55-70 years who had recovered from COVID-19.

The chain couples TRBV2 to TRBJ1-1, with D hard to call. CDR3 length: 15 amino acids. Germline values: CDR1 SNHLY, CDR2 FYNNEI. V was trimmed by 4 bases and J by 1 base, leaving 13 bases between them. In DNA form, the CDR3 reads TGTGCCAGCAGTGTTCGGGTGGCTCCGAACACTGAAGCTTTCTTT. Translated, it gives CASSVRVAPNTEAFF.

V is TRBV2 and J is TRBJ2-5; the match to TRBD2 covers 12 bases. Trimming at V came to 8 bases and at J to 3 bases, leaving 10 bases not matched to a gene. There are 16 residues in the CDR3. The germline V gene encodes CDR1 SNHLY and CDR2 FYNNEI. The CDR3 nucleotides are TGTGCCAGCTCCCTAGCGGGAGGGCGACGGGAAGAGACCCAGTACTTC. It codes for CASSLAGGRREETQYF. Full variable domain (remainder filled in from reference TRBV2 and TRBJ2-5): EPEVTQTPSHQVTQMGQEVILRCVPISNHLYFYWYRQILGQKVEFLVSFYNNEISEKSEIFDDQFSVERPDGSNFTLKIRSTKLEDSAMYFCASSLAGGRREETQYFGPGTRLLVL.

This clone appeared a few times. The chain links TRBV11-2 to TRBJ1-4; 7 nucleotides agree with TRBD1. The CDR3 totals 14 residues. V shed 1 base and J 7 bases; nucleotides not matched to a gene: 3. CDR1 and CDR2 from the germline V gene are SGHAT and FQNNGV. The CDR3 coding sequence is TGTGCCAGCAGCTTAGGACAGGGTGCTGAAAAACTGTTTTTT. Translating gives CASSLGQGAEKLFF.

This CDR3 is CASSQAGGTGVSNQPQHF. Written as DNA, the CDR3 is TGTGCCAGCAGCCAAGCTGGAGGGACAGGGGTTAGCAATCAGCCCCAGCATTTT. The chain employs TRBV4-2 and TRBJ1-5; 10 bases map to TRBD1. Germline V gene lookup returns CDR1 LGHNA and CDR2 YNFKEQ. With V trimmed by 1 base and J by 0 bases, 6 bases remained unmatched. The CDR3 extends over 18 amino acids.

There are a few counts of this clone. The rearrangement links TRBV6-5 to TRBJ1-1, with D possibly matching TRBD1 (5 bases). There are 14 residues in the CDR3. The germline gives CDR1 MNHEY, CDR2 SVGAGI. V shed 0 bases and J shed 5 bases, with 10 bases lying between them. This chain's CDR3 is CASSYSGSGTEAFF. The DNA of the CDR3 is TGTGCCAGCAGTTACTCAGGGTCAGGGACTGAAGCTTTCTTT.